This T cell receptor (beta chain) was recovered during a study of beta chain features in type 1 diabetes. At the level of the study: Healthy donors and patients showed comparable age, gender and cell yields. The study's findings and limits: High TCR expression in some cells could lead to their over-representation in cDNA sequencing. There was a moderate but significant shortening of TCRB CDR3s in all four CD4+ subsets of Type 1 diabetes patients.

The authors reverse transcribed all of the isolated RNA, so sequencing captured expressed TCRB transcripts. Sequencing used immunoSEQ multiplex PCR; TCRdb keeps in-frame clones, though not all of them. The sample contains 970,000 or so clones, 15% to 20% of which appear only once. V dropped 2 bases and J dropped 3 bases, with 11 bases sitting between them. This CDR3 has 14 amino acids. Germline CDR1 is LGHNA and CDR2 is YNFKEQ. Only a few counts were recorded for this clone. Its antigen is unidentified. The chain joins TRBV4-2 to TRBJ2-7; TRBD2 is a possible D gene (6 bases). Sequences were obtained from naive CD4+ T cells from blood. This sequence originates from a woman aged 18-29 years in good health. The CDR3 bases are TGTGCCAGCAGCCAAATTGGGGGGATCTACGAGCAGTACTTC. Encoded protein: CASSQIGGIYEQYF.